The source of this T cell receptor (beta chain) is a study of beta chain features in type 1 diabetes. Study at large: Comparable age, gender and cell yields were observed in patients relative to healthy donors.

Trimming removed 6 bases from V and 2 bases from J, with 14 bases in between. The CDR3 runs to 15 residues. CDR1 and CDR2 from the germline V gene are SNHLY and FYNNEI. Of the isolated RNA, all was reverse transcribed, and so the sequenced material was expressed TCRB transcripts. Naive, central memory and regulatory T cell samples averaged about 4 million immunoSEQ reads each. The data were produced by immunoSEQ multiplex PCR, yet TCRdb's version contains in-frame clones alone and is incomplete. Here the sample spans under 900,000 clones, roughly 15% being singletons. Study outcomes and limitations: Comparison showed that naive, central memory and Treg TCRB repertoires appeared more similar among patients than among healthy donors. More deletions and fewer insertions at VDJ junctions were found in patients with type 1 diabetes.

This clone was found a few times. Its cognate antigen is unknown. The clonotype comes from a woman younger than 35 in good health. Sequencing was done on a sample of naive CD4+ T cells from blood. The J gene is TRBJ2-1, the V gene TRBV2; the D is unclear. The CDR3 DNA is TGTGCCAGCAGAGTAGACACGCCGCCCTACAATGAGCAGTTCTTC. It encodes CASRVDTPPYNEQFF.